This T cell receptor (beta chain) was captured in a study of technical replicates of blood from a few donors. Assay used: immunoSEQ multiplex PCR; TCRdb lists only in-frame clones, some missing. The table records fewer than 100,000 clones, approximately 94% of them present only once. The source material was T cells isolated from PBMCs. This clonotype originated in a human donor in good health.

The CDR3 nucleotides are TGCGCCAGCAGCTTGGAAGGACAGGTGGCTGAAAAACTGTTTTTT. It translates to CASSLEGQVAEKLFF. The J gene is TRBJ1-4, the V gene TRBV5-1, with 7 bases matching TRBD1. The V and J ends lost 0 bases and 7 bases, in that order; junction bases with no gene match: 6. The CDR3 contains 15 residues. Germline-derived CDR1 and CDR2 are SGHRS and YFSETQ. Supplemented by reference TRBV5-1 and TRBJ1-4, the full variable domain reads KAGVTQTPRYLIKTRGQQVTLSCSPISGHRSVSWYQQTPGQGLQFLFEYFSETQRNKGNFPGRFSGRQFSNSRSEMNVSTLELGDSALYLCASSLEGQVAEKLFFGSGTQLSVL.